The 8 T cell receptor beta chains reported below all come from one sample, sequenced in a study of T cells in Graves' hyperthyroidism and ophthalmopathy. Researchers amplified the TCR beta CDR3 regions from RNA transcripts. First-round RT-PCR of the TCR CDR3 relied on the HTBI primer set. TCRdb called the multiplex PCR reads again in MiXCR, with one record for every CDR3 protein. Seen here are more than 650,000 distinct CDR3 sequences, approximately 15% observed once, and the top ten hold about a tenth. The source material was blood. The source of these receptors is a woman younger than 30 with Graves' hyperthyroidism.

This clonotype has ten or more counts. This chain uses TRBV28 with TRBJ1-4; D gene uncertain. Germline V gene data show CDR1 as MDHEN and CDR2 as SYDVKM. The V end was cut by 6 bases, the J end by 8 bases, with 16 bases between. This CDR3 region has 14 residues. CDR3 residues: CASSKIGRTEKLFF. In DNA form, the CDR3 reads TGTGCCAGCAGCAAAATAGGGAGAACGGAAAAACTGTTTTTT.

V is TRBV6-1 and J is TRBJ2-3, with D perhaps matching TRBD1 (6 bases). The CDR3 has 15 residues. V dropped 6 bases and J dropped 1 base, with 14 bases sitting between them. Per germline, CDR1 MNHNS and CDR2 SASEGT. The CDR3 spells CASSRQVWGTDTQYF. The CDR3 DNA sequence: TGTGCCAGCAGCAGACAGGTTTGGGGCACAGATACGCAGTATTTT.

The CDR3 DNA is TGTGCCAGCAGGAACACGACGGGATACACAGATACGCAGTATTTT. This translates into CASRNTTGYTDTQYF. The chain has TRBV7-2 and TRBJ2-3, with D possibly TRBD2 on 5 matching bases. The CDR3 has 15 amino acids. Germline CDR1 is SGHTA and CDR2 is FQGNSA. Trimming shortened V by 6 bases and J by 2 bases, and 15 bases separated the two germline ends.

The V and J genes are TRBV27 and TRBJ2-7; D possibly corresponds to TRBD2 (6 bases). Between the trimmed V and J ends, which lost 3 bases and 3 bases, there was a span of 12 bases. CDR1 is MNHEY, CDR2 SMNVEV, per germline (reference sequence). CDR3 length: 14 residues. The CDR3 bases are TGTGCCAGCAGTTTGGGGGGATGGGTCTACGAGCAGTACTTC. It codes for CASSLGGWVYEQYF.

The V call is TRBV20-1, the J call TRBJ2-3; tentatively, D is TRBD1 (6 bases). Between the trimmed V and J ends, which lost 5 bases and 1 base, there was a span of 22 bases. Germline assignment: CDR1 DFQATT and CDR2 SNEGSKA (reference sequence). The CDR3 has 17 amino acids. The CDR3 protein is CSAETPGHRLGTDTQYF. The CDR3 DNA reads as TGCAGTGCTGAGACTCCGGGACACAGACTCGGCACAGATACGCAGTATTTT.

This clonotype was counted between two and nine times. The chain links TRBV11-2 to TRBJ2-2, with 10 positions matching TRBD2. Germline V gene data show CDR1 as SGHAT and CDR2 as FQNNGV. This CDR3 region has 16 residues. J was trimmed by 4 bases and V by 5 bases; bases with no gene match: 7. CDR3 DNA: TGTGCCAGCAGCGCTCTAGCGGGAGTTGGCACCGGGGAGCTGTTTTTT. This gives the protein CASSALAGVGTGELFF.

In this sample, this clonotype turned up many times. The chain carries TRBV20-1 and TRBJ1-6, with D perhaps matching TRBD1 (6 bases). CDR3 length equals 17 residues. Germline CDR1 DFQATT, CDR2 SNEGSKA (reference sequence). The V and J ends lost 0 bases and 7 bases respectively, with 19 bases between them. CDR3 sequence: CSARDRFLGGFNSPLHF. DNA of the CDR3: TGCAGTGCTAGAGATCGGTTTCTGGGGGGCTTCAATTCACCCCTCCACTTT.

This clonotype was counted only a few times. V and J are TRBV15 and TRBJ2-3; perhaps D is TRBD1 or TRBD2 (5 bases each). The CDR3 sequence is 15 residues long. Trimming removed 1 base at V and 2 bases at J, with 10 bases between. Germline V CDR1 and CDR2: LNHNV, YYDKDF (reference sequence). The CDR3 loop is CATSRGGGTTDTQYF. DNA for the CDR3: TGTGCCACCAGCAGAGGTGGGGGTACCACAGATACGCAGTATTTT.